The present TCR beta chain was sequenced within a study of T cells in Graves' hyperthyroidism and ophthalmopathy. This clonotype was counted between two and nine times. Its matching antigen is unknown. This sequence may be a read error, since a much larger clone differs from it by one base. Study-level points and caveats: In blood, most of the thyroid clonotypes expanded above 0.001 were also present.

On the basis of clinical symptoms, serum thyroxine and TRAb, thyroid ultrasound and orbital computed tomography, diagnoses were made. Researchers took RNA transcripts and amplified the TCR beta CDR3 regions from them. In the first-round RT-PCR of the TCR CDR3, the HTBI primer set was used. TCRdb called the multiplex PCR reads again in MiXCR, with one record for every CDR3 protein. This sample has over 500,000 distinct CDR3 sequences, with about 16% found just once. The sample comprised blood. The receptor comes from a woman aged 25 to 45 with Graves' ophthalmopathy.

This chain's CDR3 is CSARDSGGRDDEQCF. Here the CDR3 DNA reads TGCAGTGCTAGAGATTCAGGCGGGAGGGACGACGAGCAGTGCTTC. The chain joins TRBV20-1 to TRBJ2-7; 9 bases match TRBD2. The germline CDR1 and CDR2 sequences are DFQATT and SNEGSKA (reference sequence). The length of the CDR3 is 15 residues.